Below, 16 T cell receptor beta chains from the same sample are listed, as sequenced in a study of cytomegalovirus exposure and HLA in healthy donors. PCR employed 60 Vbeta and 13 Jbeta primers. Produced via immunoSEQ multiplex PCR; TCRdb's table is partial and in-frame only. The table counts about 130,000 clones; more than 1.5% lies in the top ten. The sequencing input was PBMCs. The receptors stem from a young man in good health and CMV-seronegative.

As to this clone: Other DNA sequences in this sample translate to the same CDR3. The gene calls are TRBV18 and TRBJ2-3; 10 bases agree with TRBD1. Germline CDR1 reads KGHSH; CDR2 reads LQKENI. With V trimmed by 3 bases and J by 3 bases, 6 bases remained unmatched. The CDR3 extends over 16 amino acids. The chain's CDR3 is CASSPTGQGLTDTQYF. CDR3 in DNA: TGTGCCAGCTCACCCACGGGACAGGGGTTAACAGATACGCAGTATTTT.

This rearrangement joins TRBV28 to TRBJ2-7; TRBD2 aligns across 11 bases. The CDR3 runs 16 residues. J was trimmed by 3 bases and V by 4 bases; bases with no gene match: 8. The germline V gene has CDR1 MDHEN and CDR2 SYDVKM. As DNA, the CDR3 is TGTGCCAGCAGTTCCCCAGGGACTAGCGGAAACTACGAGCAGTACTTC. This sequence encodes CASSSPGTSGNYEQYF.

V and J are TRBV13 and TRBJ2-2, with 8 nucleotides matching TRBD2. Trimming at V came to 6 bases and at J to 6 bases, leaving 9 bases not matched to a gene. Germline CDR1 is PRHDT and CDR2 is FYEKMQ (reference sequence). The CDR3 extends over 15 amino acids. The CDR3 reads CASRPRAGGAGELFF. The DNA of the CDR3 is TGTGCCAGCAGACCTCGGGCCGGGGGGGCCGGGGAGCTGTTTTTT.

This rearrangement joins TRBV4-2 to TRBJ1-6, with 7 nucleotides matching TRBD1. The V segment lost 4 bases and the J segment 7 bases; nucleotides outside the gene matches: 7. This CDR3 comprises 15 residues. Per the germline V gene, CDR1 is LGHNA and CDR2 is YNFKEQ. CDR3 region: CASSPNRGLNSPLHF. CDR3 bases: TGTGCCAGCAGCCCCAACAGGGGACTCAATTCACCCCTCCACTTT.

The chain uses TRBV6-5 and TRBJ2-3; D is unclear. The CDR3 is 14 residues long. CDR1 and CDR2 from the germline V gene are MNHEY and SVGAGI. Trimming left V 0 bases short and J 3 bases short, with 7 bases between. In nucleotides, the CDR3 is TGTGCCAGCAGTTACTCGTTCGGGACAGATACGCAGTATTTT. Its protein is CASSYSFGTDTQYF.

The chain links TRBV27 to TRBJ2-3; 10 nucleotides match TRBD1. The V and J ends lost 7 bases and 4 bases, in that order; junction bases with no gene match: 20. CDR1 and CDR2 from the germline V gene are MNHEY and SMNVEV (reference sequence). The CDR3 totals 19 residues. The CDR3 region is CASTLQGTGVKAYSDTQYF. DNA of the CDR3: TGTGCCAGCACCCTCCAGGGGACAGGGGTTAAAGCTTATTCAGATACGCAGTATTTT.

V and J are TRBV25-1 and TRBJ2-3; no definite D call. The V and J ends lost 4 bases and 4 bases respectively, with 3 bases between them. This CDR3 comprises 11 residues. CDR1 is MGHDK and CDR2 is SYGVNS in the germline V gene. This chain's CDR3 is CASSVADTQYF. The DNA for the CDR3 is TGTGCCAGCAGTGTAGCAGATACGCAGTATTTT.

This chain links TRBV6-5 with TRBJ2-5; tentative D call: TRBD1 (6 bases). The germline CDR1 and CDR2 sequences are MNHEY and SVGAGI. The V and J ends lost 2 bases and 5 bases respectively, with 18 bases between them. This CDR3 region has 16 residues. CDR3: CASSYDPGAPLETQYF. The CDR3 DNA reads as TGTGCCAGCAGTTACGATCCAGGGGCTCCCTTGGAGACCCAGTACTTC.

The rearrangement uses TRBV6-1 and TRBJ1-5; 8 nucleotides line up with TRBD1. With V trimmed by 1 base and J by 7 bases, 6 bases remained unmatched. The CDR3 consists of 15 residues. Germline lookup yields CDR1 MNHNS and CDR2 SASEGT. CDR3 in DNA: TGTGCCAGCAGTGAAGGGACAGGGTATCGGCAGCCCCAGCATTTT. Translation: CASSEGTGYRQPQHF.

This chain links TRBV7-6 with TRBJ1-1; TRBD1 is a possible D gene (6 bases). The CDR3 contains 16 residues. CDR1 and CDR2 from the germline V gene are SGHVS and FNYEAQ. Trimming left V 6 bases short and J 0 bases short, with 17 bases between. The CDR3 sequence is CASSQEQGTMNTEAFF. CDR3 in DNA: TGTGCCAGCAGTCAAGAGCAGGGGACCATGAACACTGAAGCTTTCTTT.

This chain connects TRBV9 to TRBJ2-1; D call uncertain. With 4 bases removed from V and 6 bases from J, the gap between germline ends came to 17 bases. The length of the CDR3 is 15 residues. Germline CDR1 reads SGDLS; CDR2 reads YYNGEE. The CDR3 region has the DNA TGTGCCAGCAGCACCGGCCAAGAGGCTTTCAATGAGCAGTTCTTC. Amino acids: CASSTGQEAFNEQFF.

This rearrangement joins TRBV27 to TRBJ1-1; the D is unclear. Per the germline V gene, CDR1 is MNHEY and CDR2 is SMNVEV (reference sequence). Trimming left V 5 bases short and J 4 bases short, with 17 bases between. The length of the CDR3 is 15 residues. The CDR3 loop reads CASSATPPRGTEAFF. In nucleotides, the CDR3 is TGTGCCAGCAGTGCAACCCCTCCCCGGGGCACTGAAGCTTTCTTT.

The rearrangement links TRBV4-1 to TRBJ1-1; a weak D match, TRBD1 (6 bases). The CDR3 covers 16 residues. Trimming shortened V by 4 bases and J by 3 bases, and 18 bases separated the two germline ends. The germline V gene has CDR1 MGHRA and CDR2 YSYEKL. Here the CDR3 DNA reads TGCGCCAGCAGCCCCCTGGGAGGGACAACGGACACTGAAGCTTTCTTT. Translation gives CASSPLGGTTDTEAFF.

CDR3 region: CAIRPTSPNEQFF. The CDR3 nucleotides read TGTGCCATTCGCCCGACTAGTCCAAATGAGCAGTTCTTC. The gene calls are TRBV10-3 and TRBJ2-1; tentative D call: TRBD2 (6 bases). The CDR3 covers 13 residues. Germline assignment: CDR1 ENHRY and CDR2 SYGVKD. The V and J ends lost 9 bases and 7 bases respectively, with 16 bases between them.

The chain employs TRBV5-1 and TRBJ1-1; no firm D call. The CDR3 extends over 17 amino acids. Germline CDR1 reads SGHRS; CDR2 reads YFSETQ. Trimming took off 4 bases at V and 1 base at J, with 20 bases between the two ends. The DNA for the CDR3 is TGCGCCAGCAGCCTATCATACATTGGGCGACGGAACACTGAAGCTTTCTTT. Translated, it gives CASSLSYIGRRNTEAFF.

This chain joins TRBV21-1 and TRBJ2-5; the table calls TRBD1, which could not be checked here. TRBV21-1 is recorded as a pseudogene. This CDR3 is built from 14 residues. The CDR3 nucleotides read TGTGCCAGCAGCATCCAAGGGGGCGAAGAGACCCAGTACTTC. Protein product: CASSIQGGEETQYF.